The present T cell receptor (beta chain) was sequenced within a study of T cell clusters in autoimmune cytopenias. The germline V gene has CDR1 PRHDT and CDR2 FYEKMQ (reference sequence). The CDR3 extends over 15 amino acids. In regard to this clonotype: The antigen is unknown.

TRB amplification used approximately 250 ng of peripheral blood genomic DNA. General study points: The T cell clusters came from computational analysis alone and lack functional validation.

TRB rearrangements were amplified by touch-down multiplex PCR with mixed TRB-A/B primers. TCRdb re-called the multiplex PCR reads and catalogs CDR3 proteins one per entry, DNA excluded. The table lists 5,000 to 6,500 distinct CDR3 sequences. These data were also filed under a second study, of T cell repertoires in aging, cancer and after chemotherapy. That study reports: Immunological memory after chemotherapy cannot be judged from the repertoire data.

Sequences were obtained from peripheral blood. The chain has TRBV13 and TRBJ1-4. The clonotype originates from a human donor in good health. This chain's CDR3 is CASSSGLSSSEKLFF.